This T cell receptor (beta chain) is drawn from a study of blood T cell repertoires in COVID-19. The wider study: COVID-19 samples, acute and convalescent, were from the United States, Italy and Spain.

Germline lookup yields CDR1 MNHEY and CDR2 SVGEGT. The junction had 2 bases not matched to a gene; V was cut back by 5 bases and J by 1 base. This CDR3 contains 14 residues. How the authors handled the data: The authors estimated nucleated cell counts from reference gene primer amplification. Measured with immunoSEQ multiplex PCR; TCRdb has only the in-frame clones, and not every one. Clonal size and the V and J genes are those of that table, whereas D and trimming came from the DNA. The sample shows 85,000 to 120,000 clones, 84% of them seen only once. V is TRBV6-2 or TRBV6-3 and J is TRBJ1-1; 9 nucleotides agree with TRBD1. Sequencing was carried out using peripheral blood. This clonotype was obtained from a man aged 35 to 55 with active or convalescent COVID-19. CDR3 region: CASSKGQGNTEAFF. Written as DNA, the CDR3 is TGTGCCAGCAGTAAGGGACAGGGGAACACTGAAGCTTTCTTT.